Sequencing of this TCR beta chain was carried out in a study of HIV-infected children after antiretroviral therapy interruption. Whole-study findings and limits: The Gini coefficient of naive CD4+ repertoires rose, returning to baseline by 3 years. Naive CD4+ sequences overlapped less between time points once interruption began.

V dropped 0 bases and J dropped 2 bases, with 13 bases sitting between them. The CDR3 contains 16 residues. Germline assignment: CDR1 MNHNS and CDR2 SASEGT. Sample treatment: PENTA 11 planned treatment interruption arm or continuous ART arm. Participants had taken at least three-drug ART for at least 24 weeks. Unique molecular identifiers were included in an RNA-based 3' RACE TCR library. Each CDR3 protein gets one entry after TCRdb re-called the 3' RACE reads with MiXCR. Here the sample spans around 47,000 distinct CDR3 sequences, 3.5% to 5% being singletons. Ten or more counts support this clonotype. The antigen is not known.

The sample consisted of CD45RA+ CD4+ T cells from PBMCs, pooled from several time points, taken from a donor given antiretroviral therapy, either interrupted or continuous. Subset here: naive CD4+ CD45RA+ CD45RO- T cells. The receptor's source is a pool of human donors with HIV. The chain links TRBV6-1 to TRBJ1-1; unclear D gene. The CDR3 reads CASSEAGRVSNTEAFF. CDR3 in DNA: TGTGCCAGCAGTGAAGCGGGGAGGGTCAGCAACACTGAAGCTTTCTTT.